This T cell receptor (beta chain) was sequenced during a study of T cell responses to AZD1222 COVID-19 vaccine. Only in-frame clones appear in the TCRdb table, and some are missing; sequencing was by immunoSEQ multiplex PCR. The top ten clones hold around 0.98% of a sample with some 180,000 clones, 85% to 95% of them seen once. Per germline, CDR1 MGHRA and CDR2 YSYEKL. Trimming took off 0 bases at V and 4 bases at J, with 13 bases between the two ends. The CDR3 is 16 residues long. Sequenced here: peripheral blood, sampled 28 days after the second dose of the MenACWY control vaccine. The TCR comes from an adult who received the MenACWY meningococcal vaccine as a control. The chain joins TRBV4-1 to TRBJ2-1, with D perhaps matching TRBD1 or TRBD2 (5 bases each). The CDR3 loop is CASSQDFAREYNEQFF. The CDR3 DNA reads as TGCGCCAGCAGCCAAGATTTTGCCAGGGAGTACAATGAGCAGTTCTTC.